Following are 14 T cell receptor beta chains from one sample sequenced in a study of blood T cell repertoires in COVID-19. Here immunoSEQ multiplex PCR was the method, and the copy in TCRdb shows in-frame clones only, minus some. The sample lists around 190,000 clones; around nine tenths were seen once. Sequenced sample: peripheral blood. Every receptor here comes from a man aged 18 to 29 with active or convalescent COVID-19.

The rearrangement joins TRBV9 to TRBJ2-5; tentatively, D is TRBD1 (6 bases). V lost 4 bases, J lost 2 bases, and 24 bases lay in between. This CDR3 comprises 18 residues. Germline V gene lookup returns CDR1 SGDLS and CDR2 YYNGEE. The CDR3 spells CASSSILGAGGLQETQYF. CDR3 in DNA: TGTGCCAGCAGCTCCATCCTGGGGGCAGGCGGTTTGCAAGAGACCCAGTACTTC.

The chain is built from TRBV12-3 or TRBV12-4 and TRBJ1-1; D remains unclear. V was cut by 3 bases and J by 8 bases, with 13 bases left in between. The CDR3 consists of 13 residues. In nucleotides, the CDR3 is TGTGCCAGCAGTTTTAAGGCTGACGGGGAAGCTTTCTTT. Translated: CASSFKADGEAFF.

V gene TRBV29-1 combines with J gene TRBJ2-1, with 13 bases that match TRBD2. This CDR3 is built from 15 residues. V lost 5 bases to trimming and J lost 1 base; unmatched junction nucleotides: 2. Germline loops: CDR1 SQVTM, CDR2 ANQGSEA. Written as DNA, the CDR3 is TGCAGCGTTAGGACTAGCGGGGGATCCTACAATGAGCAGTTCTTC. Its translation: CSVRTSGGSYNEQFF.

This chain links TRBV5-4 with TRBJ2-3; unclear D gene. The CDR3 totals 14 residues. Looked up from germline, CDR1 is SGHNT and CDR2 is YYREEE (reference sequence). Trimming pared 2 bases from V and 4 bases from J, leaving 11 bases between. CDR3 protein: CASSLDLASDTQYF. The CDR3 DNA reads TGTGCCAGCAGCTTAGATCTTGCGTCAGATACGCAGTATTTT.

J is TRBJ1-2 and V is TRBV6-1; D is undetermined. With 1 base removed from V and 4 bases from J, the gap between germline ends came to 4 bases. There are 12 residues in the CDR3. The V gene's germline CDR1 is MNHNS and CDR2 SASEGT. In DNA form, the CDR3 reads TGTGCCAGCAGTGAAGGGGCCTATGGCTACACCTTC. It specifies CASSEGAYGYTF.

The chain has TRBV3-1 (or the pseudogene TRBV3-2) and TRBJ1-1; 8 nucleotides align to TRBD1. V trimming: 4 bases; J trimming: 4 bases; junction bases outside the gene matches: 8. The CDR3 has 15 amino acids. Germline V lookup: CDR1 LGHDT, CDR2 YNNKEL (reference sequence). The CDR3 sequence is CASSPLDRESTEAFF. The CDR3 bases are TGTGCCAGCAGCCCCTTGGACAGGGAATCCACTGAAGCTTTCTTT.

The rearrangement joins TRBV7-6 to TRBJ2-7; D is ambiguous. Germline values: CDR1 SGHVS, CDR2 FNYEAQ. Trimming removed 1 base at V and 0 bases at J, with 22 bases between. The CDR3 has 19 amino acids. The CDR3 is CASSLDSPPTSNSSYEQYF. The DNA of the CDR3 is TGTGCCAGCAGCTTAGATTCCCCACCGACATCTAACAGCTCCTACGAGCAGTACTTC.

The CDR3 protein is CASSPRLAGVPNEQFF. The DNA of the CDR3 is TGTGCCAGCAGCCCTAGACTAGCGGGAGTTCCCAATGAGCAGTTCTTC. This chain connects TRBV7-2 to TRBJ2-1; 12 bases match TRBD2. Germline V gene data show CDR1 as SGHTA and CDR2 as FQGNSA. The length of the CDR3 is 16 residues. V lost 5 bases and J lost 6; bases outside the gene matches: 8. Drawing the rest from reference TRBV7-2 and TRBJ2-1, the complete variable domain is GAGVSQSPSNKVTEKGKDVELRCDPISGHTALYWYRQSLGQGLEFLIYFQGNSAPDKSGLPSDRFSAERTGGSVSTLTIQRTQQEDSAVYLCASSPRLAGVPNEQFFGPGTRLTVL.

This chain uses TRBV12-5 with TRBJ1-2, with D possibly matching TRBD1 (6 bases). The germline CDR1 and CDR2 sequences are LGHNT and FRNRAP. The CDR3 runs 15 residues. V lost 6 bases, J lost 0 bases, and 14 bases lay in between. DNA for the CDR3: TGTGCTAGTGGCAACTACGGGACACCTAACTATGGCTACACCTTC. This encodes CASGNYGTPNYGYTF.

The chain carries TRBV4-3 and TRBJ2-4; the match to TRBD2 covers 7 bases. The CDR3 runs 16 residues. Germline V gene lookup returns CDR1 LGHNA and CDR2 YSLEER. V lost 0 bases to trimming and J lost 5 bases; unmatched junction nucleotides: 7. The CDR3 region has the DNA TGCGCCAGCAGCCAAGATACAGTAGCGGGTGAAAACATTCAGTACTTC. Its translation: CASSQDTVAGENIQYF.

The chain links TRBV19 to TRBJ1-1, with TRBD1 as a possible D gene (5 bases). V gave up 7 bases and J gave up 1 base, with 13 bases separating them. The germline gives CDR1 LNHDA, CDR2 SQIVND (reference sequence). The CDR3 contains 14 residues. DNA for the CDR3: TGTGCCAGTAATGCGTGGGGGGGGAACACTGAAGCTTTCTTT. Its protein product is CASNAWGGNTEAFF.

V gene TRBV6-5 combines with J gene TRBJ1-2, with D hard to call. V was pared by 1 base and J by 3 bases, with 9 bases between. Germline loops: CDR1 MNHEY, CDR2 SVGAGI. The CDR3 is made up of 14 amino acids. The CDR3 spells CASSYFPEDYGYTF. CDR3 DNA sequence: TGTGCCAGCAGTTACTTCCCAGAAGACTATGGCTACACCTTC.

The chain combines TRBV9 with TRBJ1-1; tentatively, D is TRBD1 (5 bases). Trimming pared 4 bases from V and 4 bases from J, leaving 20 bases between. The CDR3 extends over 16 amino acids. CDR1 is SGDLS and CDR2 is YYNGEE in the germline V gene. The CDR3 DNA follows: TGTGCCAGCAGCCCGAAACTGGGGGGTCGGACCACTGAAGCTTTCTTT. As protein: CASSPKLGGRTTEAFF. Together with reference TRBV9 and TRBJ1-1, the CDR3 gives the full variable domain: DSGVTQTPKHLITATGQRVTLRCSPRSGDLSVYWYQQSLDQGLQFLIQYYNGEERAKGNILERFSAQQFPDLHSELNLSSLELGDSALYFCASSPKLGGRTTEAFFGQGTRLTVV.

J is TRBJ2-1 and V is TRBV3-1 (or the pseudogene TRBV3-2); 7 nucleotides match TRBD2. The germline V gene encodes CDR1 LGHDT and CDR2 YNNKEL (reference sequence). V lost 2 bases to trimming and J lost 4 bases; unmatched junction nucleotides: 8. There are 16 residues in the CDR3. CDR3 protein: CASSQSLADKYNEQFF. The CDR3 nucleotides are TGTGCCAGCAGCCAATCCCTAGCGGACAAATACAATGAGCAGTTCTTC.